The 2 T cell receptor beta chains in this list originate from one sample, sequenced in a study of blood T cell repertoires in COVID-19. The protocol was immunoSEQ multiplex PCR, while the TCRdb copy is restricted to in-frame clones and leaves out a portion. The sample carries 310,000 or so clones, 80% to 90% recorded once. Sequencing was performed on PBMCs or T cells enriched from blood (not recorded which). These receptors all stem from a woman aged 18-29 years who had recovered from COVID-19.

The chain uses TRBV28 and TRBJ2-1; perhaps TRBD1 as D (6 bases). The ends were cut back, 1 base at V and 7 bases at J, with 11 bases in the middle. CDR3 length: 14 amino acids. The germline gives CDR1 MDHEN, CDR2 SYDVKM. Written as DNA, the CDR3 is TGTGCCAGCAGTTTATATCAGGGGTGGAATGAGCAGTTCTTC. Translating gives CASSLYQGWNEQFF.

The chain recombines TRBV14 with TRBJ1-1; unclear D gene. Trimming removed 3 bases at V and 9 bases at J, with 11 bases between. Germline V gene sequence: CDR1 SGHDN, CDR2 FVKESK. The CDR3 is 12 residues long. CDR3 nucleotides: TGTGCCAGCAGCCAGGAGCCCGGGAAAGCTTTCTTT. Translating gives CASSQEPGKAFF.